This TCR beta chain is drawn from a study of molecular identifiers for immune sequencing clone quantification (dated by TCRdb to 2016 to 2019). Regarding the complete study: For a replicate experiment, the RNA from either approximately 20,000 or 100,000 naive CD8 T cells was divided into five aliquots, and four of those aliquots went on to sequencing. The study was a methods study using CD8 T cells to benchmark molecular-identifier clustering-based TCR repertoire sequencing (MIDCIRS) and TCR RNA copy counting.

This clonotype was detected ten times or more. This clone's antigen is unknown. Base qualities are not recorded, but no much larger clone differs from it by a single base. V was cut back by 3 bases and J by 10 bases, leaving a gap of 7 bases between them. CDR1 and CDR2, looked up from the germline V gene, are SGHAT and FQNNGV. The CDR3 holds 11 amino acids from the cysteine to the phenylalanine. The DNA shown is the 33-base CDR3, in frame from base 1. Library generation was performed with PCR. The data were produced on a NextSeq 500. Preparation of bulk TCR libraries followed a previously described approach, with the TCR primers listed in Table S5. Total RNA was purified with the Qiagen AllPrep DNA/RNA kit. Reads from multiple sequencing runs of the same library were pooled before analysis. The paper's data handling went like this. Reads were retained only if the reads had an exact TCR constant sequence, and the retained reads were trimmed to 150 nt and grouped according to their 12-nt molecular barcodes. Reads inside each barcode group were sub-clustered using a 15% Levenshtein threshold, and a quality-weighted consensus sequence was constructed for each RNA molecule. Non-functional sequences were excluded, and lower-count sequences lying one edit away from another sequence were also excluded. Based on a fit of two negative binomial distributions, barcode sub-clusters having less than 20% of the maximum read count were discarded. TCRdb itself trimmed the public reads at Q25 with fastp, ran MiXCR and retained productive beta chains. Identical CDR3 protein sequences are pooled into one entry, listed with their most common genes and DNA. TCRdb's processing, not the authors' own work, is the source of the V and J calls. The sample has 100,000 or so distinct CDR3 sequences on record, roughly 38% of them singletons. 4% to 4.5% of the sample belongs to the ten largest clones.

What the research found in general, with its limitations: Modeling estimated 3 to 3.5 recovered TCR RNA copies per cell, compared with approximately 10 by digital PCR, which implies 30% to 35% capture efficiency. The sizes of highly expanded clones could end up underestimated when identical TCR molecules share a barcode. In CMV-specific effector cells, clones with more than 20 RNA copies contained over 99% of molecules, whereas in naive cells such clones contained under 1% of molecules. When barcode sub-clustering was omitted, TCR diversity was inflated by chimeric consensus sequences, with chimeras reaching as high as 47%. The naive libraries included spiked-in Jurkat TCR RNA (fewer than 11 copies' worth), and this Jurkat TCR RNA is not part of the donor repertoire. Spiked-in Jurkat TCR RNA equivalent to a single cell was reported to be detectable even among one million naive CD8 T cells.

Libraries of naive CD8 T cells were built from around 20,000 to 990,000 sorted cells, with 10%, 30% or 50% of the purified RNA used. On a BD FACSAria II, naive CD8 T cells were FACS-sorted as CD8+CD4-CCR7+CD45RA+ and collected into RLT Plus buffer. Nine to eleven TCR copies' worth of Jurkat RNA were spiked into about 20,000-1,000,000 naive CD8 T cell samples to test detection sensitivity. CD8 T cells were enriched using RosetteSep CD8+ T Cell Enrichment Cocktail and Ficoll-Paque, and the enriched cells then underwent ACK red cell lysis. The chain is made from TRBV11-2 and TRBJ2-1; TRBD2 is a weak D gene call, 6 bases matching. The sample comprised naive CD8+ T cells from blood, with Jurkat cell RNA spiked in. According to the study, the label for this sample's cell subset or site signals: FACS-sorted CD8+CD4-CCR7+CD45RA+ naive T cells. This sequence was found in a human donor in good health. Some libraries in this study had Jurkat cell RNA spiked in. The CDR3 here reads CASSFSGEQFF. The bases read TGTGCCAGCAGCTTTAGCGGCGAGCAGTTCTTC.